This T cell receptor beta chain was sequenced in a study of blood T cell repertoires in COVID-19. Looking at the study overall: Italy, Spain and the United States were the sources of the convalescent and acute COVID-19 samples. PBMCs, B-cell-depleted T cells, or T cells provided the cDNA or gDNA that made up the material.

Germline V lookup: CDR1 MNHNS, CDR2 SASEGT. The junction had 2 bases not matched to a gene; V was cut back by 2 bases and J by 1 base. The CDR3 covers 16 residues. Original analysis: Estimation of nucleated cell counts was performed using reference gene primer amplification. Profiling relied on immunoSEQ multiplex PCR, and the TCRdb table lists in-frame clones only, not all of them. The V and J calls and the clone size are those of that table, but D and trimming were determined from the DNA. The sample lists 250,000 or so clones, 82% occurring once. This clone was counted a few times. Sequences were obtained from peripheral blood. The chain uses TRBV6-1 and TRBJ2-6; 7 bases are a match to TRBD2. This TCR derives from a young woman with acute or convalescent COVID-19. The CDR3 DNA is TGTGCCAGCAGTGAATCGGGGGGTTCTGGGGCCAACGTCCTGACTTTC. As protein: CASSESGGSGANVLTF.